Shown below are 17 T cell receptor beta chains from a single sample sequenced in a study of blood T cells in healthy people across ages. The use of a sample-barcoded 5' primer and a J-beta primer mix characterized a second PCR of roughly 7 to 11 cycles. TCRdb re-derived calls from the 5' RACE reads in MiXCR, one entry per CDR3 protein. The data show about 670,000 distinct CDR3 sequences, roughly 41% seen once. The sample taken for sequencing was blood. The origin of the receptors is a man older than 75 in good health.

This chain links TRBV27 with TRBJ2-2; D is perhaps TRBD1 or TRBD2 (5 bases each). This CDR3 region has 14 residues. The germline gives CDR1 MNHEY, CDR2 SMNVEV (reference sequence). V lost 7 bases and J 13 bases, leaving 22 bases between the germline ends. The CDR3 is CASTPRGTTTRLFF. CDR3 DNA: TGTGCCAGCACTCCAAGAGGGACCACTACCCGGCTGTTTTTT.

The chain carries TRBV19 and TRBJ2-7; 10 bases are a match to TRBD1. Germline V gives CDR1 LNHDA, CDR2 SQIVND (reference sequence). The CDR3 length is 16 residues. Trimming at V came to 5 bases and at J to 2 bases, leaving 9 bases not matched to a gene. CDR3 region: CASSPRDRGLTYEQYF. For the CDR3, the DNA is TGTGCCAGTAGTCCTCGGGACAGGGGACTTACCTACGAGCAGTACTTC.

This rearrangement joins TRBV29-1 to TRBJ1-1; D remains ambiguous. Trimming cost V 7 bases and J 0 bases, with 15 bases left between them. Germline-derived CDR1 and CDR2 are SQVTM and ANQGSEA. The CDR3 consists of 14 residues. CDR3: CSATFSGMNTEAFF. The CDR3 nucleotides are TGCAGCGCTACCTTCAGCGGTATGAACACTGAAGCTTTCTTT.

The chain joins TRBV30 to TRBJ2-1; D unclear. The end of the DNA is better explained by TRBJ2-7, so the J call may be wrong. CDR3 size: 13 residues. Germline loops: CDR1 GTSNPN, CDR2 SVGIG (reference sequence). CDR3 in amino acids: CAWSVGLTYEQYF. As DNA, the CDR3 is TGTGCCTGGAGTGTAGGTTTGACCTACGAGCAGTACTTC.

A few counts support this clonotype. The V gene is TRBV7-2, the J gene TRBJ2-5; D remains ambiguous. The CDR3 is 13 amino acids. Trimming cost V 5 bases and J 5 bases, with 12 bases left between them. Per the germline V gene, CDR1 is SGHTA and CDR2 is FQGNSA. In nucleotides, the CDR3 is TGTGCCAGCAGCCCGACGACCGTGGAGACCCAGTACTTC. Its translation: CASSPTTVETQYF.

The DNA of the CDR3 is TGTGCCAGCAGTTCGCGGGGGGGTGGCTACGAGCAGTACTTC. It codes for CASSSRGGGYEQYF. The chain recombines TRBV12-3 or TRBV12-4 with TRBJ2-5; 9 positions agree with TRBD2. The J call may be in error: the DNA end matches TRBJ2-7 better. The CDR3 is 14 residues long.

At least ten counts were recorded for this clonotype. The gene calls are TRBV3-1 and TRBJ2-3; 8 bases line up with TRBD2. This CDR3 has 16 amino acids. Germline V gene data show CDR1 as LGHDT and CDR2 as YNNKEL (reference sequence). J lost 2 bases, V lost 1 base, and 5 bases had no gene match. The CDR3 protein is CASSQVSGGLTDTQYF. The CDR3 DNA reads TGTGCCAGCAGCCAAGTGTCGGGGGGGCTCACAGATACGCAGTATTTT.

By sample fraction, this clonotype is medium-sized. The chain has TRBV7-2 and TRBJ1-2; D may be TRBD1 (6 bases). Germline lookup yields CDR1 SGHTA and CDR2 FQGNSA. V was cut by 5 bases and J by 3 bases, with 10 bases left in between. The CDR3 length is 13 residues. DNA of the CDR3: TGTGCCAGCAGCCCAGGACAGTACTATGGCTACACCTTC. Translation gives CASSPGQYYGYTF. The full variable domain, with the rest looked up from reference TRBV7-2 and TRBJ1-2, is GAGVSQSPSNKVTEKGKDVELRCDPISGHTALYWYRQSLGQGLEFLIYFQGNSAPDKSGLPSDRFSAERTGGSVSTLTIQRTQQEDSAVYLCASSPGQYYGYTFGSGTRLTVV.

Comments on this clonotype: A read error may explain this, as a much larger clone is one base away. The chain combines TRBV29-1 with TRBJ1-2; D perhaps matches TRBD1 (6 bases). The V and J ends lost 2 bases and 8 bases respectively, with 12 bases between them. The CDR3 is 12 amino acids. Germline values: CDR1 SQVTM, CDR2 ANQGSEA. CDR3 in amino acids: CSVEPGGSGYTF. The CDR3 DNA follows: TGCAGCGTTGAACCCGGGGGCTCGGGCTACACCTTC.

V gene TRBV11-2 combines with J gene TRBJ1-6; D remains unclear. V lost 6 bases and J lost 11, with 14 bases in between. The CDR3 totals 13 residues. CDR1 SGHAT and CDR2 FQNNGV come from the germline V gene. The CDR3 DNA sequence: TGTGCCAGCAGTAACCGGGCCCTTCCACCCCTCCACTTT. Translating gives CASSNRALPPLHF.

This clonotype turned up a few times. This chain joins TRBV27 and TRBJ2-7; TRBD2 agrees at 10 bases. V was clipped by 8 bases and J by 4 bases; unmatched bases: 8. The CDR3 consists of 14 residues. The germline gives CDR1 MNHEY, CDR2 SMNVEV (reference sequence). The DNA of the CDR3 is TGTGCCAGCCGTGCTAGCGGGAGACAGTACGAGCAGTACTTC. This sequence encodes CASRASGRQYEQYF.

J is TRBJ1-1 and V is TRBV5-1; D unclear. Germline assignment: CDR1 SGHRS and CDR2 YFSETQ. V was cut by 4 bases and J by 5 bases, with 12 bases left in between. The CDR3 totals 13 residues. CDR3 coding DNA: TGCGCCAGCAGCGTTGTGTGTGAAACTGAAGCTTTCTTT. This sequence encodes CASSVVCETEAFF.

V gene TRBV6-2 or TRBV6-3 combines with J gene TRBJ2-5, with D uncertain. The J call may be in error: the DNA end matches TRBJ2-1 better. The CDR3 runs 13 residues. Germline CDR1 is MNHEY and CDR2 is SVGEGT. The CDR3 reads CASKDWGQETQFF. In DNA, the CDR3 is TGTGCCAGCAAAGACTGGGGTCAGGAGACCCAGTTCTTC.

This clonotype has at least ten counts. This chain uses TRBV7-2 with TRBJ2-7, with no clear D. Germline assignment: CDR1 SGHTA and CDR2 FQGNSA. There are 12 residues in the CDR3. V lost 5 bases and J 3 bases, leaving 8 bases between the germline ends. The CDR3 region is CASSPSYYEQYF. The CDR3, as DNA: TGTGCCAGCAGCCCAAGCTACTACGAGCAGTACTTC.

This clonotype has only a few counts. V is TRBV5-6 and J is TRBJ2-3, with D maybe TRBD2 (5 bases). V gave up 0 bases and J gave up 6 bases, with 11 bases separating them. The CDR3 extends over 14 amino acids. Germline lookup yields CDR1 SGHDT and CDR2 YYEEEE. This CDR3 reads CASSLATGVDTQYF. CDR3 in DNA: TGTGCCAGCAGCTTGGCCACCGGGGTGGATACGCAGTATTTT.

With regard to this clonotype: This may be a read error: a much more frequent sequence differs by one nucleotide. The chain links TRBV11-2 to TRBJ1-2, with 7 bases lining up with TRBD1. The CDR3 contains 14 residues. Germline CDR1 is SGHAT and CDR2 is FQNNGV. Unmatched junction bases numbered 5, after V lost 4 bases and J lost 3 bases. Written as DNA, the CDR3 is TGTGCCAGCAGCTCAGACAGGGATCACTATGGCTACACCTTC. Its protein is CASSSDRDHYGYTF.

This clonotype was found a few times. The chain is built from TRBV7-2 and TRBJ2-1, with D perhaps TRBD1 (6 bases). V was pared by 7 bases and J by 4 bases, with 20 bases between. Germline CDR1 reads SGHTA; CDR2 reads FQGNSA. There are 16 residues in the CDR3. The CDR3 DNA sequence: TGTGCCAGCAAAATACAGGGTCTCCCTCCGTACAATGAGCAGTTCTTC. Translating it yields CASKIQGLPPYNEQFF.